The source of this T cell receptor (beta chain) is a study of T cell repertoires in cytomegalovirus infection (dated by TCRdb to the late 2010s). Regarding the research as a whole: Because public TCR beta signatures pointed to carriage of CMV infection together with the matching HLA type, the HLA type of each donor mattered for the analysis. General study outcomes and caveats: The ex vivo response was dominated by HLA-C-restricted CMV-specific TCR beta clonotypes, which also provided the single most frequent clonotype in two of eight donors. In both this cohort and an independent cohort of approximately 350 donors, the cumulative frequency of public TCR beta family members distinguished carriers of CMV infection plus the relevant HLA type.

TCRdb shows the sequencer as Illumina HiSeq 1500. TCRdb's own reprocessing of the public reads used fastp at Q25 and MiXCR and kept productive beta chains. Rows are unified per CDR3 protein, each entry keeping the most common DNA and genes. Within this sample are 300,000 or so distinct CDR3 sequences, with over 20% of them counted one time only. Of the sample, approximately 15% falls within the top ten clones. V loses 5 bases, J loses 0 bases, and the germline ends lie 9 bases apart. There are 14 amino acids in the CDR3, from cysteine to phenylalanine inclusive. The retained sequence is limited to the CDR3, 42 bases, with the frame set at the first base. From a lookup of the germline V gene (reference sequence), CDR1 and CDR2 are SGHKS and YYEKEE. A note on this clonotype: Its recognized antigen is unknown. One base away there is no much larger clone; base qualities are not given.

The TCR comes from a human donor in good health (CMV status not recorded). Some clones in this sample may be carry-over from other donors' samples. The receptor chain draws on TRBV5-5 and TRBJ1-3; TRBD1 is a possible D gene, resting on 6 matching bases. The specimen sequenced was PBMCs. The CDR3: CASRDSSSGNTIYF. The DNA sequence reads TGTGCCAGCAGGGACAGCAGCTCTGGAAACACCATATATTTT.